The next 18 T cell receptor beta chains were all read from a single sample in a study of graft-versus-host responses after intestinal transplantation. The antigens for these receptors are not known. Clones were sequenced by immunoSEQ multiplex PCR, and TCRdb holds only the in-frame ones, with some missing. The sample shows 71,000 or so clones, around 91% of them seen only once. The sample consisted of unstimulated CD8+ T cells sorted from spleen or lymph node cells, taken before intestinal transplant. The source is a human donor who received an intestinal transplant.

V usage is TRBV10-3 and J usage is TRBJ2-1, with TRBD2 identical over 12 bases. Trimming at V came to 1 base and at J to 3 bases, leaving 4 bases not matched to a gene. The CDR3 totals 17 residues. Germline CDR1 ENHRY, CDR2 SYGVKD. The CDR3 reads CAISELASGGGYNEQFF. CDR3 sequence (DNA): TGTGCCATCAGTGAGTTAGCTAGCGGGGGGGGCTACAATGAGCAGTTCTTC.

The chain carries TRBV5-6 and TRBJ2-5; tentative D call: TRBD1 (5 bases). V lost 3 bases and J 1 base, leaving 7 bases between the germline ends. From germline, CDR1 is SGHDT and CDR2 YYEEEE. This CDR3 is built from 13 residues. CDR3 residues: CASSSDTQETQYF. DNA for the CDR3: TGTGCCAGCAGCTCGGACACCCAAGAGACCCAGTACTTC.

The gene calls are TRBV27 and TRBJ1-6; D is undetermined. Trimming left V 7 bases short and J 7 bases short, with 14 bases between. CDR3 length equals 14 residues. CDR1 is MNHEY and CDR2 is SMNVEV in the germline V gene (reference sequence). For the CDR3, the DNA is TGTGCCAGCACTCCCGGGTTATGGAATTCACCCCTCCACTTT. It specifies CASTPGLWNSPLHF.

The J gene is TRBJ2-7, the V gene TRBV7-2; D unresolved. CDR1 is SGHTA, CDR2 FQGNSA, per germline. This CDR3 spans 15 amino acids. Trimming shortened V by 4 bases and J by 1 base, and 14 bases separated the two germline ends. DNA for the CDR3: TGTGCCAGCAGCTCGACCCGGAGTGTGTCCTACGAGCAGTACTTC. As protein: CASSSTRSVSYEQYF. The complete variable domain, with remaining parts taken from reference TRBV7-2 and TRBJ2-7, reads GAGVSQSPSNKVTEKGKDVELRCDPISGHTALYWYRQSLGQGLEFLIYFQGNSAPDKSGLPSDRFSAERTGGSVSTLTIQRTQQEDSAVYLCASSSTRSVSYEQYFGPGTRLTVT.

J is TRBJ1-1 and V is TRBV11-2, with 9 positions matching TRBD1. The CDR3 has 14 amino acids. Germline CDR1 is SGHAT and CDR2 is FQNNGV. Losses at the gene ends were 5 bases for V and 4 bases for J; bases not matched to a gene: 5. The CDR3 reads CASSPMTGGTEAFF. The CDR3 nucleotides read TGTGCCAGCAGCCCGATGACAGGGGGCACTGAAGCTTTCTTT.

V and J are TRBV11-1 and TRBJ1-1; possible D gene TRBD1, 6 bases. The CDR3 consists of 13 residues. Germline V CDR1 and CDR2: SGHAT, FQDESV (reference sequence). The germline V and J ends were trimmed by 5 bases and 2 bases, with 9 bases remaining between them. As DNA, the CDR3 is TGTGCCAGCAGCCCGGACAGCAACACTGAAGCTTTCTTT. Its translation is CASSPDSNTEAFF.

The chain carries TRBV4-2 and TRBJ2-1; 9 bases fit TRBD2. Germline CDR1 LGHNA, CDR2 YNFKEQ. Losses at the gene ends were 0 bases for V and 2 bases for J; bases not matched to a gene: 2. This CDR3 is 16 amino acids long. The CDR3 loop reads CASSQELAGTYNEQFF. As DNA, the CDR3 is TGTGCCAGCAGCCAAGAGCTAGCGGGGACCTACAATGAGCAGTTCTTC.

The chain links TRBV10-3 to TRBJ2-7; no clear D gene. The CDR3 has 16 amino acids. Germline V lookup: CDR1 ENHRY, CDR2 SYGVKD. V was clipped by 2 bases and J by 0 bases, with 14 bases between them. The CDR3 spells CAISEPMASGSYEQYF. For the CDR3, the DNA is TGTGCCATCAGTGAGCCGATGGCCAGTGGCTCCTACGAGCAGTACTTC.

The DNA for the CDR3 is TGTGCCAGCAGCGCGGATCGTACAGGGTTGAGAACTGAAGCTTTCTTT. It encodes CASSADRTGLRTEAFF. The rearrangement uses TRBV9 and TRBJ1-1, with D maybe TRBD1 (6 bases). V was trimmed by 3 bases and J by 5 bases, leaving 20 bases between them. CDR1 and CDR2 from the germline V gene are SGDLS and YYNGEE. The CDR3 runs to 16 residues.

The chain combines TRBV9 with TRBJ1-4; D not resolved. Trimming cost V 3 bases and J 1 base, with 16 bases left between them. The CDR3 extends over 17 amino acids. CDR1 is SGDLS, CDR2 YYNGEE, per germline. CDR3 residues: CASSGSSGGGTNEKLFF. In nucleotides, the CDR3 is TGTGCCAGCAGCGGATCGTCGGGTGGAGGAACTAATGAAAAACTGTTTTTT.

The rearrangement joins TRBV7-3 to TRBJ2-1, with 8 positions matching TRBD2. Germline trimming cut 6 bases from V and 6 bases from J; bases unmatched to any gene: 10. In germline, CDR1 is SGHTA, CDR2 FQGTGA. The CDR3 runs to 15 residues. CDR3 protein: CASRYAAGGPNEQFF. In DNA form, the CDR3 reads TGTGCCAGCAGGTATGCGGCGGGGGGCCCCAATGAGCAGTTCTTC.

The chain combines TRBV9 with TRBJ2-7; 10 nucleotides line up with TRBD1. The CDR3 totals 15 residues. Trimming removed 4 bases from V and 1 base from J; junction bases left unmatched: 5. CDR1 SGDLS and CDR2 YYNGEE come from the germline V gene. CDR3 region: CASSQGTGASYEQYF. CDR3 bases: TGTGCCAGCAGCCAGGGGACAGGGGCTTCCTACGAGCAGTACTTC.

This chain links TRBV6-5 with TRBJ2-7, with TRBD1 matching 10 bases. The length of the CDR3 is 15 residues. After removal of 2 bases from V and 1 base from J, the junction contained 2 bases not matched to a gene. CDR1 is MNHEY and CDR2 is SVGAGI in the germline V gene. CDR3 in DNA: TGTGCCAGCAGTTACCCGGGACAGGGGTCCTACGAGCAGTACTTC. This encodes CASSYPGQGSYEQYF.

CDR3 coding DNA: TGCGCCAGCAGCTTGGAACCAGGGGTTCAGGGCTACACCTTC. This gives the protein CASSLEPGVQGYTF. The chain combines TRBV5-1 with TRBJ1-2, with D maybe TRBD1 (6 bases). V lost 0 bases, J lost 8 bases, and 14 bases lay in between. The germline CDR1 and CDR2 sequences are SGHRS and YFSETQ. The length of the CDR3 is 14 residues.

The V and J genes are TRBV7-9 and TRBJ2-3; 7 bases fit TRBD1. The length of the CDR3 is 14 residues. The V and J ends lost 5 bases and 2 bases, in that order; junction bases with no gene match: 4. Germline lookup yields CDR1 SEHNR and CDR2 FQNEAQ (reference sequence). CDR3 residues: CASSAGQATDTQYF. CDR3 in DNA: TGTGCCAGCAGCGCCGGACAGGCCACAGATACGCAGTATTTT.

The J gene is TRBJ1-1, the V gene TRBV13; D gene unclear. The CDR3 runs to 14 residues. With 4 bases removed from V and 5 bases from J, the gap between germline ends came to 14 bases. Looked up from germline, CDR1 is PRHDT and CDR2 is FYEKMQ (reference sequence). As DNA, the CDR3 is TGTGCCAGCAGCTCCACACTAGGTAAGACTGAAGCTTTCTTT. As protein: CASSSTLGKTEAFF.

This clone was seen only a few times. This chain links TRBV4-1 with TRBJ1-2; no definite D call. Trimming cost V 4 bases and J 4 bases, with 13 bases left between them. The CDR3 consists of 14 residues. The germline gives CDR1 MGHRA, CDR2 YSYEKL. CDR3 sequence reads: CASSPSPLAYGYTF. DNA of the CDR3: TGCGCCAGCAGCCCCTCCCCCTTGGCCTATGGCTACACCTTC.

The genes are TRBV9 and TRBJ2-1; 10 bases match TRBD2. Trimming removed 0 bases from V and 10 bases from J; junction bases left unmatched: 4. Germline V gene data show CDR1 as SGDLS and CDR2 as YYNGEE. This CDR3 is built from 14 residues. CDR3 in amino acids: CASSVGAGGPEQFF. The CDR3 DNA sequence: TGTGCCAGCAGCGTAGGAGCGGGGGGGCCGGAGCAGTTCTTC.